The 14 T cell receptor beta chains presented below share a single source sample, sequenced in a study of OX40 agonist ivuxolimab in advanced cancers. The data were produced by immunoSEQ multiplex PCR, yet TCRdb's version contains in-frame clones alone and is incomplete. The data contain about 37,000 clones, over 75% of them singletons. This specimen was CD4+ or CD8+ T cells sorted from blood, taken in a trial of the OX40 agonist ivuxolimab. These receptors were taken from an adult with an advanced solid tumor such as melanoma, head and neck, liver or kidney cancer.

The V call is TRBV4-1, the J call TRBJ2-3; 8 bases agree with TRBD2. The CDR3 totals 17 residues. With 0 bases clipped from V and 6 bases from J, the junction kept 11 bases outside the gene matches. Germline V CDR1 and CDR2: MGHRA, YSYEKL. CDR3: CASSQDSELSGGDTQYF. In nucleotides, the CDR3 is TGCGCCAGCAGCCAAGATAGTGAACTCTCGGGAGGGGATACGCAGTATTTT.

Concerning this clone: One end of the junction does not line up with germline, which may come from a read error. This chain connects TRBV7-9 to TRBJ1-5; TRBD1 matches 9 bases. The CDR3 loop spans 13 amino acids. Germline CDR1 is SEHNR and CDR2 is FQNEAQ (reference sequence). DNA for the CDR3: TGTGCCAGTAGACAGGGGGGCAATCAGCTCCAGCATTTT. This sequence encodes CASRQGGNQLQHF.

The chain has TRBV4-3 and TRBJ1-4; D possibly corresponds to TRBD1 (5 bases). The CDR3 is made up of 15 amino acids. The germline CDR1 and CDR2 sequences are LGHNA and YSLEER. The ends were cut back, 2 bases at V and 7 bases at J, with 14 bases in the middle. The CDR3 DNA sequence: TGCGCCAGCAGCCAACCCGGGACGGCGATTGAAAAACTGTTTTTT. It yields the protein CASSQPGTAIEKLFF.

This chain links TRBV13 with TRBJ2-3, with 9 bases fitting TRBD2. CDR3 size: 14 residues. Trimming removed 3 bases from V and 4 bases from J; junction bases left unmatched: 2. CDR1 PRHDT and CDR2 FYEKMQ come from the germline V gene (reference sequence). This CDR3 is CASSFRGGADTQYF. For the CDR3, the DNA is TGTGCCAGCAGCTTCCGCGGGGGGGCAGATACGCAGTATTTT.

The table lists this clone with a count of one. The chain recombines TRBV7-9 with TRBJ1-4; a weak D match, TRBD1 (5 bases). In germline, CDR1 is SEHNR, CDR2 FQNEAQ (reference sequence). Trimming pared 0 bases from V and 12 bases from J, leaving 14 bases between. The CDR3 contains 14 residues. The CDR3 DNA reads TGTGCCAGCAGCTTAGCGTTGGGACCCGGGGAACTGTTTTTT. It encodes CASSLALGPGELFF.

The V and J genes are TRBV5-1 and TRBJ2-7; no definite D call. Germline values: CDR1 SGHRS, CDR2 YFSETQ. The CDR3 totals 14 residues. Trimming left V 6 bases short and J 0 bases short, with 13 bases between. This CDR3 is CASIIPRSSYEQYF. The CDR3 DNA sequence: TGCGCCAGCATTATCCCCCGCAGCTCCTACGAGCAGTACTTC.

This clone showed up just once. The chain combines TRBV4-2 with TRBJ1-1; 7 bases align to TRBD1. Per the germline V gene, CDR1 is LGHNA and CDR2 is YNFKEQ. The CDR3 loop spans 15 amino acids. Germline trimming cut 4 bases from V and 1 base from J; bases unmatched to any gene: 6. The CDR3 coding sequence is TGTGCCAGCAGCCCAACCGGGACAGAGAACACTGAAGCTTTCTTT. It specifies CASSPTGTENTEAFF.

The chain uses TRBV19 and TRBJ2-7; 10 positions match TRBD1. The J segment lost 6 bases and the V segment lost 4 bases, leaving 9 bases of the junction unmatched. Germline-derived CDR1 and CDR2 are LNHDA and SQIVND (reference sequence). The CDR3 sequence is 15 residues long. The CDR3 loop reads CASSSPGQGKGEQYF. The DNA for the CDR3 is TGTGCCAGTAGTAGTCCGGGACAGGGGAAGGGCGAGCAGTACTTC. Based on the CDR3 plus reference TRBV19 and TRBJ2-7, the full variable domain is DGGITQSPKYLFRKEGQNVTLSCEQNLNHDAMYWYRQDPGQGLRLIYYSQIVNDFQKGDIAEGYSVSREKKESFPLTVTSAQKNPTAFYLCASSSPGQGKGEQYFGPGTRLTVT.

The V gene is TRBV27, the J gene TRBJ2-1, with 11 bases aligning to TRBD2. Germline loops: CDR1 MNHEY, CDR2 SMNVEV (reference sequence). The CDR3 runs to 15 residues. With 6 bases clipped from V and 4 bases from J, the junction kept 5 bases outside the gene matches. The CDR3 DNA is TGTGCCAGCAGGCCCCCTAGCGGGGGGTACAATGAGCAGTTCTTC. Its protein product is CASRPPSGGYNEQFF.

The chain uses TRBV5-6 and TRBJ1-2; maybe TRBD1 (5 bases). The germline CDR1 and CDR2 sequences are SGHDT and YYEEEE. Trimming removed 0 bases from V and 6 bases from J, with 9 bases in between. This CDR3 spans 13 amino acids. As DNA, the CDR3 is TGTGCCAGCAGCTTGGGTCAGGGCCATGGCTACACCTTC. This gives the protein CASSLGQGHGYTF. The entire variable domain, with the rest obtained from reference TRBV5-6 and TRBJ1-2, is as follows: DAGVTQSPTHLIKTRGQQVTLRCSPKSGHDTVSWYQQALGQGPQFIFQYYEEEERQRGNFPDRFSGHQFPNYSSELNVNALLLGDSALYLCASSLGQGHGYTFGSGTRLTVV.

The J gene is TRBJ2-7, the V gene TRBV9; 10 bases agree with TRBD1. CDR1 and CDR2 from the germline V gene are SGDLS and YYNGEE. The CDR3 extends over 14 amino acids. V shed 2 bases and J 5 bases; nucleotides not matched to a gene: 4. CDR3 coding DNA: TGTGCCAGCAGCGTCGGGACAGGGGACCACGAGCAGTACTTC. Its protein product is CASSVGTGDHEQYF.

Notes on this clone: The same CDR3 can be traced to other DNA sequences in this sample. The chain uses TRBV5-6 and TRBJ1-5; no clear D. V was clipped by 2 bases and J by 6 bases, with 12 bases between them. Germline loops: CDR1 SGHDT, CDR2 YYEEEE. The CDR3 has 14 amino acids. Here the CDR3 reads CASSLGLGGQPQHF. The CDR3 bases are TGTGCCAGCAGCTTAGGACTTGGCGGTCAGCCCCAGCATTTT. Full variable domain (remainder filled in from reference TRBV5-6 and TRBJ1-5): DAGVTQSPTHLIKTRGQQVTLRCSPKSGHDTVSWYQQALGQGPQFIFQYYEEEERQRGNFPDRFSGHQFPNYSSELNVNALLLGDSALYLCASSLGLGGQPQHFGDGTRLSIL.

V usage is TRBV30 and J usage is TRBJ1-4; the D gene is possibly TRBD1 (6 bases). The germline V gene has CDR1 GTSNPN and CDR2 SVGIG (reference sequence). This CDR3 contains 13 residues. Trimming took off 5 bases at V and 8 bases at J, with 15 bases between the two ends. The CDR3 here is CAWDAGASEKLFF. DNA for the CDR3: TGTGCCTGGGATGCAGGGGCATCGGAAAAACTGTTTTTT.

J is TRBJ2-5 and V is TRBV7-2; 9 bases are shared with TRBD2. J lost 2 bases, V lost 5 bases, and 3 bases had no gene match. The CDR3 length is 14 residues. Looked up from germline, CDR1 is SGHTA and CDR2 is FQGNSA. The CDR3, as DNA: TGTGCCAGCAGCGTGACTAGCGGTCAAGAGACCCAGTACTTC. It yields the protein CASSVTSGQETQYF. Supplemented by reference TRBV7-2 and TRBJ2-5, the full variable domain reads GAGVSQSPSNKVTEKGKDVELRCDPISGHTALYWYRQSLGQGLEFLIYFQGNSAPDKSGLPSDRFSAERTGGSVSTLTIQRTQQEDSAVYLCASSVTSGQETQYFGPGTRLLVL.